This T cell receptor beta chain was sequenced during a study of cytomegalovirus exposure and HLA in healthy donors. Study-wide results and limits: A later examination showed that TCR association rates differed by HLA locus, with DRB1 most and HLA-C fewest. Published work reported that the classifier diagnosed cytomegalovirus status with high specificity and sensitivity.

Donors were nominally healthy when sampled, though unrecorded immune exposures were likely. This CDR3 region has 15 residues. V lost 5 bases and J 0 bases, leaving 14 bases between the germline ends. CDR1 and CDR2 (germline): SGHRS, YFSETQ. The PCR was carried out with 60 Vbeta primers and 13 Jbeta primers. TCRdb's table, derived via immunoSEQ multiplex PCR, lists solely in-frame clones and lacks some. Here the sample spans 100,000 to 150,000 clones, roughly 80% being singletons. A word on this clone: Its antigen is still unknown.

This chain uses TRBV5-1 with TRBJ1-1; D call uncertain. The TCR originated in a man aged 45-65 years in good health and CMV-seropositive. The source material was PBMCs. CDR3 amino acids: CASRSDPSMNTEAFF. The CDR3 region has the DNA TGCGCCAGCAGATCCGATCCGAGCATGAACACTGAAGCTTTCTTT.